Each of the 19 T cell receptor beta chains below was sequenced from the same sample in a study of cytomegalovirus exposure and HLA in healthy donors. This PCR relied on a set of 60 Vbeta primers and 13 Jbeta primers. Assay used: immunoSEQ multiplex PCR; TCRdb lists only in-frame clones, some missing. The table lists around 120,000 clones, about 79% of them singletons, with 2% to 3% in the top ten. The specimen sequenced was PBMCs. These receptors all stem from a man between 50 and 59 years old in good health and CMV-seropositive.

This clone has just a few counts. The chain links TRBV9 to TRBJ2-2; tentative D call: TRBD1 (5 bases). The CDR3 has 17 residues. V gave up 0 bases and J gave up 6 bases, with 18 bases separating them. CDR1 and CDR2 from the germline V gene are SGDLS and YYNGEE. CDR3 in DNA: TGTGCCAGCAGCGTAGCTACCGGGCAGGGAATGCCCGGGGAGCTGTTTTTT. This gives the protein CASSVATGQGMPGELFF.

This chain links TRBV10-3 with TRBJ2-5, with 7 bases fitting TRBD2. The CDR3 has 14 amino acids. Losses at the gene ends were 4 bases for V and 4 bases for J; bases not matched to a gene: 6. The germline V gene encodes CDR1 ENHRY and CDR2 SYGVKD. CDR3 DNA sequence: TGTGCCATCAGTGCTAGCGGCATCGGAGAGACCCAGTACTTC. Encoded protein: CAISASGIGETQYF.

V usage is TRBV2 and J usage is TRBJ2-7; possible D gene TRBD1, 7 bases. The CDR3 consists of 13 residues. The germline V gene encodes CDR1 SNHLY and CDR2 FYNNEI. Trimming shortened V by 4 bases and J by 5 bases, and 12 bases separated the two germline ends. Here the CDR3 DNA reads TGTGCCAGCAGTGGACAGGGAGGCCACGAGCAGTACTTC. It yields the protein CASSGQGGHEQYF.

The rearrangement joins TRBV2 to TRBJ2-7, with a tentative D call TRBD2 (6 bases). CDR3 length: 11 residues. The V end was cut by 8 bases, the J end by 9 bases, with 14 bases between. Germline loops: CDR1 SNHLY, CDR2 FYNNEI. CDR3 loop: CASAPSGGQYF. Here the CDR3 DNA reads TGTGCCAGCGCCCCATCCGGGGGGCAGTACTTC.

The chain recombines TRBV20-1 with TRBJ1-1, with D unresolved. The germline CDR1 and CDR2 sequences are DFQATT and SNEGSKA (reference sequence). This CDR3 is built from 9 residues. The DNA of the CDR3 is TGCAAGCTGGACACTGAAGCTTTCTTT. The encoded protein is CKLDTEAFF.

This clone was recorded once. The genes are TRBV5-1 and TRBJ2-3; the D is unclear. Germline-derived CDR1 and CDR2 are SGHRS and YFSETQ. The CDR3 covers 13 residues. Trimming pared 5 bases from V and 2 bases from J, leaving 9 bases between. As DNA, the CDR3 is TGCGCCAGCAGTTTCAGTCCCACAGATACGCAGTATTTT. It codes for CASSFSPTDTQYF. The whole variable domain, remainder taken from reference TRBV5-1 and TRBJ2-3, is KAGVTQTPRYLIKTRGQQVTLSCSPISGHRSVSWYQQTPGQGLQFLFEYFSETQRNKGNFPGRFSGRQFSNSRSEMNVSTLELGDSALYLCASSFSPTDTQYFGPGTRLTVL.

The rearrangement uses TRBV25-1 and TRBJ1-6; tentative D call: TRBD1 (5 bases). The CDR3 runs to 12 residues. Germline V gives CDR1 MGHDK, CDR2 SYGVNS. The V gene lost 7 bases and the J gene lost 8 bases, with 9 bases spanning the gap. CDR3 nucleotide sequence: TGTGCCAGCACCGAAGGGGATTCACCCCTCCACTTT. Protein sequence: CASTEGDSPLHF. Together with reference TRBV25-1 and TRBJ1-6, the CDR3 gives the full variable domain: EADIYQTPRYLVIGTGKKITLECSQTMGHDKMYWYQQDPGMELHLIHYSYGVNSTEKGDLSSESTVSRIRTEHFPLTLESARPSHTSQYLCASTEGDSPLHFGNGTRLTVT.

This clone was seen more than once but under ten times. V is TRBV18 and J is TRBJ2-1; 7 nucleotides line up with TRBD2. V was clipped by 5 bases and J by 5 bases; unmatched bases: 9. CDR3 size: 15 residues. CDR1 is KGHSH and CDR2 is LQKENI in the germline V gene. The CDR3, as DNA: TGTGCCAGCTCAATAGCCGGGACTACCAACAATGAGCAGTTCTTC. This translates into CASSIAGTTNNEQFF.

The CDR3 here is CASSRGQGDYEQYF. The CDR3 DNA is TGTGCCAGCAGCCGGGGACAGGGGGACTACGAGCAGTACTTC. The chain is built from TRBV6-5 and TRBJ2-7; the match to TRBD1 covers 11 bases. Per the germline V gene, CDR1 is MNHEY and CDR2 is SVGAGI. J was trimmed by 3 bases and V by 6 bases; bases with no gene match: 4. The CDR3 runs to 14 residues.

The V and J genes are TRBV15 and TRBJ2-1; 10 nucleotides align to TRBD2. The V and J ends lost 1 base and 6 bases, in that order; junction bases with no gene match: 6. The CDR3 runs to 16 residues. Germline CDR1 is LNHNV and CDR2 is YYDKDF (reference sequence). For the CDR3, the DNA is TGTGCCACCAGCAGAGTAAGCGGGGGGGCGGCCAATGAGCAGTTCTTC. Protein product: CATSRVSGGAANEQFF.

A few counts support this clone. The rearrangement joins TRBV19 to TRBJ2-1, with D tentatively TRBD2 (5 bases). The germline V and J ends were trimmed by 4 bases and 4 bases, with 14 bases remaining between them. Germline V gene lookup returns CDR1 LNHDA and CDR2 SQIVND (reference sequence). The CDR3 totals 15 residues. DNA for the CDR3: TGTGCCAGTAGTACAGGAGGTAATATATACAATGAGCAGTTCTTC. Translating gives CASSTGGNIYNEQFF.

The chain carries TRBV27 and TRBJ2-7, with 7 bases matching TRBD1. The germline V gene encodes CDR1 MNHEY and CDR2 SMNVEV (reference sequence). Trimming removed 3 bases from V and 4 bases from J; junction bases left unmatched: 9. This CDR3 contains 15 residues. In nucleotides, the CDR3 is TGTGCCAGCAGTTTGAAGACAGGGTGGGGTTACGAGCAGTACTTC. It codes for CASSLKTGWGYEQYF.

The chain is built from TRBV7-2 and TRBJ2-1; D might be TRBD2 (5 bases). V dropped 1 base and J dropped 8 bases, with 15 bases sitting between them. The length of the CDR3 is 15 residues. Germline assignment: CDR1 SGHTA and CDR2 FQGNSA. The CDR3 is CASSLGSGTLHEQFF. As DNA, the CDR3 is TGTGCCAGCAGCTTAGGAAGCGGAACGCTCCATGAGCAGTTCTTC.

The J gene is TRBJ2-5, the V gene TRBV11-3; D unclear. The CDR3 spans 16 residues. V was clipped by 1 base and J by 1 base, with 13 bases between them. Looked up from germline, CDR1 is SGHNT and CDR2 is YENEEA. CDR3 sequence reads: CASSLGPKESQETQYF. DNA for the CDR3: TGTGCCAGCAGCTTAGGCCCCAAGGAGAGCCAAGAGACCCAGTACTTC. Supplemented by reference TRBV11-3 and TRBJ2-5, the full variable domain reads EAGVVQSPRYKIIEKKQPVAFWCNPISGHNTLYWYLQNLGQGPELLIRYENEEAVDDSQLPKDRFSAERLKGVDSTLKIQPAELGDSAVYLCASSLGPKESQETQYFGPGTRLLVL.

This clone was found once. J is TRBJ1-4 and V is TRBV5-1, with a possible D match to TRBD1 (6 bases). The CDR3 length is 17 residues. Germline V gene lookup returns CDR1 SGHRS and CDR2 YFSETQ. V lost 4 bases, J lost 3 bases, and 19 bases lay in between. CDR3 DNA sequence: TGCGCCAGCAGCCGCATCACTCAGGGGAGTTCTAATGAAAAACTGTTTTTT. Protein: CASSRITQGSSNEKLFF.

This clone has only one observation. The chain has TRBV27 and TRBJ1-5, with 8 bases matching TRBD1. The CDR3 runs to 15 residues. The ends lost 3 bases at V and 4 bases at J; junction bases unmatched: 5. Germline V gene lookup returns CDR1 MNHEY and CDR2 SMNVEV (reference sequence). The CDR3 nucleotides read TGTGCCAGCAGTTTCGGGACAGGTCCTAATCAGCCCCAGCATTTT. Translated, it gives CASSFGTGPNQPQHF.

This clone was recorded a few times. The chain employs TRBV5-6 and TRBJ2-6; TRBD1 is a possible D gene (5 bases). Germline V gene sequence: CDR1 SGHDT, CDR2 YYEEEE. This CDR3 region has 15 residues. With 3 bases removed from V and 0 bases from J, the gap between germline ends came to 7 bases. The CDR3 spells CASSSGRSGANVLTF. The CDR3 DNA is TGTGCCAGCAGCTCAGGGCGCTCTGGGGCCAACGTCCTGACTTTC.

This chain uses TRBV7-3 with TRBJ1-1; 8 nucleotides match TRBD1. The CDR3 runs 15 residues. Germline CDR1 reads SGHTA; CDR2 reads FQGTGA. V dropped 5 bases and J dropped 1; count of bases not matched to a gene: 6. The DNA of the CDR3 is TGTGCCAGCAGCAGGTCAGGGGGCCGGAACACTGAAGCTTTCTTT. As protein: CASSRSGGRNTEAFF.

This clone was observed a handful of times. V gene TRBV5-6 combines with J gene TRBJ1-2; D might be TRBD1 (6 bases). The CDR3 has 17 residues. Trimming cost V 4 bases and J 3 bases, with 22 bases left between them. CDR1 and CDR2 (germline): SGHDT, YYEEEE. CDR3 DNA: TGTGCCAGCAGCCTTTTCCTCTTCGGACAGTCCCACTATGGCTACACCTTC. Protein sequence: CASSLFLFGQSHYGYTF.